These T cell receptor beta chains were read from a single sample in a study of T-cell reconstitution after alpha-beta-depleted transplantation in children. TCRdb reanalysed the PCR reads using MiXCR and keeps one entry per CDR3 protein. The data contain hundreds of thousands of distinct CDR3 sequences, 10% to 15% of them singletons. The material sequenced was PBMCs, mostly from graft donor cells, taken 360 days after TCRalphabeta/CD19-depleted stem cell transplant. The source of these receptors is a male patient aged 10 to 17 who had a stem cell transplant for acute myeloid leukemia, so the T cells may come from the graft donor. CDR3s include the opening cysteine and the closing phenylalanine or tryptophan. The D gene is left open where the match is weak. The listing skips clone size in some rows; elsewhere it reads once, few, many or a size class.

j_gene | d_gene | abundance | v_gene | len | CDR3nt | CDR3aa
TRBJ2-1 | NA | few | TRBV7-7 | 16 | TGTGCTAGCAGCTTAGGGCAGGGGACCCCTCACAATGAGCAGTTCTTC | CASSLGQGTPHNEQFF
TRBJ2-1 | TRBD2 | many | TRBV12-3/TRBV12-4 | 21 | TGTGCCAGCAGTTTAGTTAAAGGAGGGACTAGCGGGAGAAGTAGCTACAATGAGCAGTTCTTC | CASSLVKGGTSGRSSYNEQFF
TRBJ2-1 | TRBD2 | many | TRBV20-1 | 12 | TGCAGTGCTAGAGCGGGGGGTAATGAGCAGTTCTTC | CSARAGGNEQFF
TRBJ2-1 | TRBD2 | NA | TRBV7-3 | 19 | TGTGCCAGCAGCTCACTAAGACAGGGACTAGCGGGAGGGTACAATGAGCAGTTCTTC | CASSSLRQGLAGGYNEQFF
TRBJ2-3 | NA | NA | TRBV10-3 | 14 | TGTGCCATCAGTGAATGGTCCCTCACAGATACGCAGTATTTT | CAISEWSLTDTQYF
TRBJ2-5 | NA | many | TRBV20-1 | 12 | TGCAGTGCCCATCGCTGGGAAGAGACCCAGTACTTC | CSAHRWEETQYF
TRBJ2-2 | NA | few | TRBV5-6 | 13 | TGTGCCAACCGACGCGGGGACACCGGGGAGCTGTTTTTT | CANRRGDTGELFF
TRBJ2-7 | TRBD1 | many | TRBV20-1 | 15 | TGCAGTGCTAGAGACGCCCGGACAGGGATAGACGAGCAGTACTTC | CSARDARTGIDEQYF
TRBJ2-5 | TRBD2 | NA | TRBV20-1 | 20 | TGCAGTGCTAGAGTGATCCGGGCTAGCGGGAGGGCCGTAACGGAAGAGAGCCAGTACTTC | CSARVIRASGRAVTEESQYF
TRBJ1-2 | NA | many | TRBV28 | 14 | TGTGCCAGCAGTTTATTACCGGGGTCCTATGGCTACACCTTC | CASSLLPGSYGYTF
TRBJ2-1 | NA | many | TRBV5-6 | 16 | TGTGCCAGCAGCTTGCGACCGGGAAGCTCCTACAATGAGCAGTTCTTC | CASSLRPGSSYNEQFF
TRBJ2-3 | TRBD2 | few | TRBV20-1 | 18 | TGCAGTGCTAGAGATTTTTTTACTAGCGGGGGCTACACAGATACGCAGTATTTT | CSARDFFTSGGYTDTQYF
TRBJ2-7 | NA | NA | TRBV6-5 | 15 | TGTGCCAGCAGTTACATTGGGACGGCCGCCTACGAGCAGTACTTC | CASSYIGTAAYEQYF
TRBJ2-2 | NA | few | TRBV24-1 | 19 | TGTGCCACCAGTGACCACCGAATCGTCCAGGGGAGGAACACCGGGGAGCTGTTTTTT | CATSDHRIVQGRNTGELFF
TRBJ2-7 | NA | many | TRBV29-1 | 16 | TGCAGCGTTGAAGCCGTCGGGCGGAGTGACTCCTACGAGCAGTACTTC | CSVEAVGRSDSYEQYF
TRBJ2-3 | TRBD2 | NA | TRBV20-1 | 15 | TGCAGTGCGAAAAGGGCGGGAGTTGTAACAGATACGCAGTATTTT | CSAKRAGVVTDTQYF
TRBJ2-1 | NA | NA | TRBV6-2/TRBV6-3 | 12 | TGTGCCAGCAGTCAGACCAGGGGTGAGCAGTTCTTC | CASSQTRGEQFF
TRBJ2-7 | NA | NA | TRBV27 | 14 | TGTGCCAGCAGTTTATCGCATATGGGGGGAGAGCAGTACTTC | CASSLSHMGGEQYF
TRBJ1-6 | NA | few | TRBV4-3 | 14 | TGCGCCAGCAGCCTGGGGGACGAAAATTCACCCCTCCACTTT | CASSLGDENSPLHF
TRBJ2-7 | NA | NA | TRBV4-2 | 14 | TGTGCCAGCAGCCAAGATTATGGTTCCTACGAGCAGTACTTC | CASSQDYGSYEQYF
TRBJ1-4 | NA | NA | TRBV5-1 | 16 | TGCGCCAGCAGCTTGGACGCCCCAGCAACTAATGAAAAACTGTTTTTT | CASSLDAPATNEKLFF
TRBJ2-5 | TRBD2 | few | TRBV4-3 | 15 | TGCGCCAGCAGCCAAATAGGAGCGGGAGGTGAGACCCAGTACTTC | CASSQIGAGGETQYF
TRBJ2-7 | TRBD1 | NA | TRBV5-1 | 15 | TGCGCCAGCAGCTTGGTAACAGGGGATACCTACGAGCAGTACTTC | CASSLVTGDTYEQYF
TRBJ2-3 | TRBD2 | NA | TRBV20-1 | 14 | TGCAGTGCTTCGACTAGCGGGACCACAGATACGCAGTATTTT | CSASTSGTTDTQYF
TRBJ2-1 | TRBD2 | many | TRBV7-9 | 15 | TGTGCCAGCAGCTTATTGAGCGGGAGGCTAAATGAGCAGTTCTTC | CASSLLSGRLNEQFF
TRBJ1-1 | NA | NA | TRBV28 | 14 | TGTGCCAGCAGTTTAACGGAGTCGAACACTGAAGCTTTCTTT | CASSLTESNTEAFF
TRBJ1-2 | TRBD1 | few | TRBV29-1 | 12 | TGCAGCGCTCCGGACAGGGCGTATGGCTACACCTTC | CSAPDRAYGYTF
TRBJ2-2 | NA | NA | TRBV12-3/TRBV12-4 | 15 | TGTGCCAGCAGTTTAGCGCTCGCGGAAGCCGGGGAGCTGTTTTTT | CASSLALAEAGELFF
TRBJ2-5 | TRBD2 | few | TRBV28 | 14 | TGTGCCAGCAGTATGCTACGGGGAGGGGAGACCCAGTACTTC | CASSMLRGGETQYF
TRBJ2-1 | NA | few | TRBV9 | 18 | TGTGCCAGCAGCGTAGGTTCGGAGGGGGTCCACCCGCGGGGTGAGCAGTTCTTC | CASSVGSEGVHPRGEQFF
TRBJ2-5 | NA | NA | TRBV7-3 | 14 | TGTGCCAGCAGCTTAAGGTCTGGGAGAGAGACCCAGTACTTC | CASSLRSGRETQYF
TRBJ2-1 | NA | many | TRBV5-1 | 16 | TGCGCCAGCAGCTTGGCCTGGATGAGCTCCTACAATGAGCAGTTCTTC | CASSLAWMSSYNEQFF
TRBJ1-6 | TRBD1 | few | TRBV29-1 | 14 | TGCAGCGCAGCTGGACAGGGGAAAAATTCACCCCTCCACTTT | CSAAGQGKNSPLHF
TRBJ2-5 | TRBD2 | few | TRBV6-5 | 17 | TGTGCCAGCAGTTACCTCGGACTAGCGGGAGCCCAAGAGACCCAGTACTTC | CASSYLGLAGAQETQYF
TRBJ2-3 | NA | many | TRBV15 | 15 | TGTGCCACCAGCAGTCCCGTAGGTAGCACAGATACGCAGTATTTT | CATSSPVGSTDTQYF
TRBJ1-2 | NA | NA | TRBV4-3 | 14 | TGCGCCAGCAGCCAAGGGACGGGGCTCTCGGGCTACACCTTC | CASSQGTGLSGYTF
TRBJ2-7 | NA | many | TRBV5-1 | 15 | TGCGCCAGCAGCTGGACCGGGACAAGGGACTACGAGCAGTACTTC | CASSWTGTRDYEQYF
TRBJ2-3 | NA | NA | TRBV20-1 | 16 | TGCAGTGCTAGCTCCGTTTTCGCAACTAGCACAGATACGCAGTATTTT | CSASSVFATSTDTQYF
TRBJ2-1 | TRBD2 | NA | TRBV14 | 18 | TGTGCCAGCAGCCAAGACACAAGCGGGATTACGATCTACAATGAGCAGTTCTTC | CASSQDTSGITIYNEQFF
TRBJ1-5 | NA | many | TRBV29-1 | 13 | TGCAGCGTGGGGGGCAGGGGCGGTCAGCCCCAGCATTTT | CSVGGRGGQPQHF
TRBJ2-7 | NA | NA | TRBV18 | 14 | TGTGCCAGCTCACCTTATACAGGGGGGGGTGAGCAGTACTTC | CASSPYTGGGEQYF
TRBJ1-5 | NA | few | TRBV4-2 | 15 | TGTGCCAGCAGCCAAGATGGGGTTAGCAATCAGCCCCAGCATTTT | CASSQDGVSNQPQHF
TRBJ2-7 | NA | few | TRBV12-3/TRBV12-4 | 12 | TGTGCCAGCACCCTAAGGACCCACGAGCAGTACTTC | CASTLRTHEQYF
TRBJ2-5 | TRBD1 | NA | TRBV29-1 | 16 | TGCAGCTCAGGTTGGGACCGGGACAGGGGCGGAGAGACCCAGTACTTC | CSSGWDRDRGGETQYF
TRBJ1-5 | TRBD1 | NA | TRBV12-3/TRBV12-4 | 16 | TGTGCCAGCAACACACAGGGGACGCTACGCCCTTCGCCCCAGCATTTT | CASNTQGTLRPSPQHF
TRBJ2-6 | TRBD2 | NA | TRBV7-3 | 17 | TGTGCCAGCAGCCCTCTAGCGGGAGGTTCTGGGGCCAACGTCCTGACTTTC | CASSPLAGGSGANVLTF
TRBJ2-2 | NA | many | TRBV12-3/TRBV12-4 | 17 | TGTGCCAGCAGTTTCGGCGAGAGGCTAAGAGACACCGGGGAGCTGTTTTTT | CASSFGERLRDTGELFF